The subject of this entry is one TCR beta chain. The data stem from a study of blood T cell repertoires in COVID-19. The data were produced by immunoSEQ multiplex PCR, yet TCRdb's version contains in-frame clones alone and is incomplete. The profile covers under 250,000 clones, with about 86% appearing a single time and about 4.5% taken by the ten largest. The CDR3 is 14 residues long. Germline V gives CDR1 LNHDA, CDR2 SQIVND (reference sequence). V dropped 5 bases and J dropped 6 bases, with 15 bases sitting between them. The specimen was peripheral blood. The source of this sequence is a man aged 50 to 60 with active or convalescent COVID-19. This chain joins TRBV19 and TRBJ2-3; D possibly corresponds to TRBD1 (6 bases). CDR3 DNA sequence: TGTGCCAGTAGTCCGTACAGGGTGCTGGATACGCAGTATTTT. It yields the protein CASSPYRVLDTQYF.